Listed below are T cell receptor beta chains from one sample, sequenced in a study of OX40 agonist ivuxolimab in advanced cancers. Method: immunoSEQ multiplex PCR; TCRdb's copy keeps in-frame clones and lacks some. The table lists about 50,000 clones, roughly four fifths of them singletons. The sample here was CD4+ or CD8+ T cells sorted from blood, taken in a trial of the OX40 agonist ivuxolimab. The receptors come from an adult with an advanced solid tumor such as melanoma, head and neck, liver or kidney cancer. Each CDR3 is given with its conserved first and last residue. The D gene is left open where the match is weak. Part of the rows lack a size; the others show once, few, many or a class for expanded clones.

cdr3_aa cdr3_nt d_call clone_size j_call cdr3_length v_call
CASNRLNYGYTF TGTGCCAGCAATAGGCTAAACTATGGCTACACCTTC NA few TRBJ1-2 12 TRBV6-1
CASSVYEQYF TGTGCCAGCAGTGTTTACGAGCAGTACTTC NA few TRBJ2-7 10 TRBV6-1
CASSQPGGYGYTF TGTGCCAGCAGCCAACCCGGGGGGTATGGCTACACCTTC NA NA TRBJ1-2 13 TRBV6-4
CASSFEGQGSHEQYF TGTGCCAGCAGCTTCGAAGGCCAGGGGTCCCACGAGCAGTACTTC NA NA TRBJ2-7 15 TRBV5-8
CASSQDRNTEAFF TGCGCCAGCAGCCAAGACAGAAACACTGAAGCTTTCTTT NA NA TRBJ1-1 13 TRBV4-3
CASSLGGSVDEQYF TGTGCCAGCAGCTTGGGGGGGTCCGTCGACGAGCAGTACTTC NA few TRBJ2-7 14 TRBV5-5
CASSYEGARGNEKLFF TGTGCCAGCAGCTATGAGGGGGCTCGGGGTAATGAAAAACTGTTTTTT TRBD1 NA TRBJ1-4 16 TRBV5-4
CASSHGGQGNYGYTF TGTGCCAGCAGCCATGGGGGACAGGGGAACTATGGCTACACCTTC TRBD1 NA TRBJ1-2 15 TRBV4-2
CASNFAKVSGYGYTF TGTGCCAGTAACTTCGCTAAAGTTTCGGGCTATGGCTACACCTTC NA once TRBJ1-2 15 TRBV6-1
CASSLNNEQFF TGTGCCAGCAGCCTAAACAATGAGCAGTTCTTC NA NA TRBJ2-1 11 TRBV9
CASSVREQDTQYF TGTGCCAGCAGCGTAAGGGAACAGGATACGCAGTATTTT NA NA TRBJ2-3 13 TRBV9
CASSPFSNQPQHF TGTGCCAGTAGTCCGTTTAGCAATCAGCCCCAGCATTTT NA NA TRBJ1-5 13 TRBV19
CASGVVGGSGNTIYF TGTGCCAGCGGGGTGGTAGGGGGCTCTGGAAACACCATATATTTT NA NA TRBJ1-3 15 TRBV13
CASSLGDTLAKNIQYF TGTGCCAGCAGCTTGGGGGACACCCTAGCCAAAAACATTCAGTACTTC NA NA TRBJ2-4 16 TRBV5-4
CASRAGQNTGMNTEAFF TGTGCCAGCAGGGCTGGGCAGAACACTGGGATGAACACTGAAGCTTTCTTT NA few TRBJ1-1 17 TRBV2
CAWSFVPQLYGYTF TGTGCCTGGAGTTTTGTTCCCCAGCTCTATGGCTACACCTTC NA NA TRBJ1-2 14 TRBV30
CASSPTQRGTETQYF TGTGCCAGCAGCCCCACCCAGAGGGGGACGGAGACCCAGTACTTC NA NA TRBJ2-5 15 TRBV7-9
CASSIGQGYALHF TGTGCCAGTAGTATAGGACAGGGGTACGCCCTCCACTTT TRBD1 NA TRBJ1-6 13 TRBV19
CASSYSEGTSYEQYF TGTGCCAGCAGTTACTCGGAGGGAACCTCCTACGAGCAGTACTTC NA NA TRBJ2-7 15 TRBV6-5
CASSTGMRQPQHF TGTGCCAGTAGTACAGGGATGAGGCAGCCCCAGCATTTT NA NA TRBJ1-5 13 TRBV19
CASSQDLRQPQHF TGCGCCAGCAGCCAAGATCTGCGACAGCCCCAGCATTTT NA NA TRBJ1-5 13 TRBV4-1
CSVEEQGSVPQYF TGCAGCGTTGAGGAACAGGGGAGCGTACCCCAGTACTTC TRBD1 NA TRBJ2-5 13 TRBV29-1
CASGLVLGGARGNTIYF TGTGCTAGTGGTTTGGTACTTGGAGGGGCGCGGGGAAACACCATATATTTT NA once TRBJ1-3 17 TRBV12-5
CASSLEVNTEAFF TGTGCCAGCAGCTTAGAAGTGAACACTGAAGCTTTCTTT NA NA TRBJ1-1 13 TRBV7-9
CAWSPALSGQGAGYTF TGTGCCTGGAGTCCAGCCCTCTCAGGACAAGGCGCTGGCTACACCTTC NA NA TRBJ1-2 16 TRBV30
CASSLSGGAVLQETQYF TGTGCCAGCAGCCTAAGCGGGGGGGCCGTACTTCAAGAGACCCAGTACTTC TRBD2 NA TRBJ2-5 17 TRBV4-2
CASRQTSGANEQFF TGTGCCAGCAGGCAGACTAGCGGGGCCAATGAGCAGTTCTTC TRBD2 NA TRBJ2-1 14 TRBV11-2
CSVEDWYRTGGTEAFF TGCAGCGTTGAAGACTGGTACAGGACGGGAGGAACTGAAGCTTTCTTT NA NA TRBJ1-1 16 TRBV29-1
CAWTERDQETQYF TGTGCCTGGACCGAGCGAGATCAAGAGACCCAGTACTTC NA NA TRBJ2-5 13 TRBV30
CATTSTSTGTQYF TGTGCCACGACTTCTACGTCCACCGGTACGCAGTATTTT NA NA TRBJ2-3 13 TRBV6-5
CASSPASATNEKLFF TGCGCCAGCAGCCCGGCATCTGCAACTAATGAAAAACTGTTTTTT NA few TRBJ1-4 15 TRBV4-1
CASGLGGAEKLFF TGTGCTAGTGGTTTGGGTGGCGCTGAAAAACTGTTTTTT NA once TRBJ1-4 13 TRBV12-5
CASSLAGGNTEAFF TGTGCCAGCAGCTTGGCCGGGGGGAACACTGAAGCTTTCTTT NA once TRBJ1-1 14 TRBV7-9
CASSSRQQGNEKLFF TGTGCCAGCAGTTCCCGACAGCAAGGGAATGAAAAACTGTTTTTT NA NA TRBJ1-4 15 TRBV6-6
CASSYGRGTEAFF TGTGCCAGCAGTTACGGGAGGGGCACTGAAGCTTTCTTT NA NA TRBJ1-1 13 TRBV6-6
CASRPDSNNGYTF TGTGCCAGCAGACCCGACAGTAACAATGGCTACACCTTC NA NA TRBJ1-2 13 TRBV27
CASSLIGGFSNTEAFF TGTGCCAGCAGCTTGATCGGTGGGTTTTCGAACACTGAAGCTTTCTTT NA few TRBJ1-1 16 TRBV5-6
CASSLPAGKEAFF TGTGCCAGCTCCCTCCCGGCCGGGAAAGAAGCTTTCTTT NA NA TRBJ1-1 13 TRBV27
CASSGDSLNTEAFF TGTGCCAGCTCCGGGGACAGCCTGAACACTGAAGCTTTCTTT TRBD1 NA TRBJ1-1 14 TRBV6-1
CASSVGGRVGEETQYF TGTGCCAGCAGCGTAGGGGGGAGGGTCGGGGAAGAGACCCAGTACTTC TRBD2 NA TRBJ2-5 16 TRBV9
CASSRETASLEAFF TGTGCCAGCTCACGTGAGACAGCTTCACTTGAAGCTTTCTTT NA NA TRBJ1-1 14 TRBV18